Listed below are T cell receptor beta chains from one sample, sequenced in a study of blood T cell repertoires in COVID-19. The repertoire was sequenced with immunoSEQ multiplex PCR; TCRdb's copy has only in-frame clones and lacks some. The sample holds about 270,000 clones, 75% to 90% seen once. Sample: PBMCs or T cells enriched from blood (not recorded which). These TCRs come from a woman in her twenties or thirties with acute COVID-19. The CDR3 runs from the conserved cysteine through the conserved F or W. A D gene is named only where the DNA matches it firmly. Only some rows state a clone size, as once, few, many or a class for expanded clones.

>.|TRBJ1-3|.|TRBV12-3/TRBV12-4
CASSPLRNTIYF
TGTGCCAGCAGCCCTCTAAGAAACACCATATATTTT
>TRBD2|TRBJ2-1|.|TRBV13
CASSYTTSGRGGSYNEQFF
TGTGCCAGCAGCTATACGACTAGCGGGAGGGGCGGCTCCTACAATGAGCAGTTCTTC
>TRBD1|TRBJ2-3|.|TRBV29-1
CSVITTGTGSTDTQYF
TGCAGCGTTATTACCACCGGGACAGGGTCCACAGATACGCAGTATTTT
>.|TRBJ1-3|few|TRBV14
CASSQFLSSGNTIYF
TGTGCCAGCAGCCAGTTTCTTTCCTCTGGAAACACCATATATTTT
>TRBD2|TRBJ2-1|.|TRBV3-1/TRBV3-2
CASSQDPTSGYNEQFF
TGTGCCAGCAGCCAAGATCCGACTAGCGGCTACAATGAGCAGTTCTTC
>.|TRBJ1-2|.|TRBV6-2/TRBV6-3
CASSYSSESYGYTF
TGTGCCAGCAGTTACTCAAGCGAGTCCTATGGCTACACCTTC
>.|TRBJ1-5|.|TRBV14
CASSQLACGPGSLSNQPQHF
TGTGCCAGCAGCCAACTAGCGTGTGGACCCGGGTCCCTTAGCAATCAGCCCCAGCATTTT
>TRBD2|TRBJ2-7|few|TRBV4-1
CASSQDSSGSAYEQYF
TGCGCCAGCAGCCAAGATTCTAGCGGGAGCGCGTACGAGCAGTACTTC
>.|TRBJ2-7|.|TRBV15
CATSRRRNSHHEQYF
TGTGCCACCAGCAGACGACGGAACAGCCACCACGAGCAGTACTTC
>.|TRBJ2-2|.|TRBV9
CASSVAPGGSNTGELFF
TGTGCCAGCAGCGTAGCCCCCGGCGGGTCGAACACCGGGGAGCTGTTTTTT
>TRBD2|TRBJ2-7|.|TRBV5-1
CASSLGLASGSLSYEQYF
TGCGCCAGCAGCTTGGGTTTGGCTAGCGGGAGCCTCTCCTACGAGCAGTACTTC
>.|TRBJ2-5|.|TRBV30
CAWSGAAAVLGTQYF
TGTGCCTGGAGTGGTGCGGCGGCCGTTCTAGGGACCCAGTACTTC
>.|TRBJ1-1|.|TRBV5-4
CASSGTVNTEAFF
TGTGCCAGCAGCGGTACGGTGAACACTGAAGCTTTCTTT
>TRBD1|TRBJ1-2|.|TRBV11-2
CASSRDRDYYTF
TGTGCCAGCAGTCGGGACAGGGATTACTACACCTTC
>.|TRBJ2-1|once|TRBV29-1
CSVEDLERLDEQFF
TGCAGCGTTGAAGATCTGGAAAGGCTAGATGAGCAGTTCTTC
>TRBD2|TRBJ2-7|few|TRBV5-1
CASRTGLAGWEQYF
TGCGCCAGCAGAACAGGACTAGCGGGATGGGAGCAGTACTTC
>TRBD1|TRBJ1-5|.|TRBV24-1
CATSDTWDRGGWGNQPQHF
TGTGCCACCAGTGATACCTGGGACAGAGGGGGATGGGGCAATCAGCCCCAGCATTTT
>.|TRBJ2-1|.|TRBV4-1
CASSRNPNEQFF
TGCGCCAGCAGCCGTAATCCTAATGAGCAGTTCTTC
>TRBD2|TRBJ2-3|once|TRBV19
CASSIDGGGLAGSTDTQYF
TGTGCCAGTAGTATAGACGGAGGAGGACTAGCGGGCAGCACAGATACGCAGTATTTT
>.|TRBJ1-2|.|TRBV5-3
CARSFGTYGYTF
TGTGCCAGAAGCTTCGGGACTTATGGCTACACCTTC
>TRBD1|TRBJ1-1|.|TRBV19
CASSVDRWNTEAFF
TGTGCCAGTAGTGTGGACAGGTGGAACACTGAAGCTTTCTTT
>.|TRBJ1-4|.|TRBV5-1
CASSLVEQPNEKLFF
TGCGCCAGCAGCTTGGTCGAACAACCTAATGAAAAACTGTTTTTT
>TRBD2|TRBJ2-7|.|TRBV15
CATSRARTSGSSYEQYF
TGTGCCACCAGCAGAGCCAGGACTAGCGGGTCCTCCTACGAGCAGTACTTC
>.|TRBJ1-6|.|TRBV10-3
CAISESPRGWDSPLHF
TGTGCCATCAGTGAGTCCCCCAGGGGCTGGGATTCACCCCTCCACTTT
>.|TRBJ2-4|.|TRBV30
CAWDPQEGPKNIQYF
TGTGCCTGGGACCCACAGGAGGGGCCCAAAAACATTCAGTACTTC
>TRBD1|TRBJ2-7|.|TRBV4-3
CASSPLDRDRVDYEQYF
TGCGCCAGCAGCCCTCTCGACCGGGACAGGGTGGACTACGAGCAGTACTTC
>TRBD1|TRBJ2-7|.|TRBV27
CASSPRQGTYEQYF
TGTGCCAGCAGTCCCCGACAGGGGACCTACGAGCAGTACTTC
>TRBD1|TRBJ2-7|once|TRBV9
CASSVGTATYEQYF
TGTGCCAGCAGCGTTGGGACAGCTACCTACGAGCAGTACTTC
>TRBD1|TRBJ2-2|.|TRBV19
CAAGGTSNTGELFF
TGTGCCGCAGGGGGCACTTCGAACACCGGGGAGCTGTTTTTT
>.|TRBJ1-1|.|TRBV7-3
CASSQDSSNTEAFF
TGTGCCAGCAGCCAGGACAGTTCGAACACTGAAGCTTTCTTT
>TRBD2|TRBJ2-4|.|TRBV28
CASSLSGLSGEAKNIQYF
TGTGCCAGCAGTTTATCGGGCCTAAGCGGGGAGGCCAAAAACATTCAGTACTTC
>TRBD1|TRBJ1-2|.|TRBV6-4
CASSQNRGPNYGYTF
TGTGCCAGCAGTCAGAACAGGGGTCCCAACTATGGCTACACCTTC
>TRBD2|TRBJ2-1|.|TRBV19
CASKVAIGLAEYNEQFF
TGTGCCAGTAAGGTGGCCATCGGACTAGCGGAGTACAATGAGCAGTTCTTC
>TRBD1|TRBJ1-2|.|TRBV18
CASSPTTGESNGYTF
TGTGCCAGCTCACCGACGACAGGGGAGAGTAATGGCTACACCTTC
>TRBD2|TRBJ2-7|.|TRBV6-5
CASSRGGVSSYEQYF
TGTGCCAGCAGCCGCGGGGGGGTGAGCTCCTACGAGCAGTACTTC
>TRBD2|TRBJ2-7|.|TRBV4-2
CASSQAPGTSGRLYEQYF
TGTGCCAGCAGCCAAGCACCCGGGACTAGCGGGAGGCTCTACGAGCAGTACTTC
>TRBD1|TRBJ2-3|once|TRBV5-4
CASSLLGQGPDTQYF
TGTGCCAGCAGCTTGTTAGGACAGGGGCCAGATACGCAGTATTTT
>.|TRBJ1-2|few|TRBV10-3
CAIGGGGYTF
TGTGCCATCGGCGGTGGGGGCTACACCTTC
>TRBD1|TRBJ2-2|.|TRBV28
CASSRLGQGGAGELFF
TGTGCCAGCAGTAGACTCGGACAGGGGGGAGCCGGGGAGCTGTTTTTT
>.|TRBJ2-1|.|TRBV3-1/TRBV3-2
CASSQEEPGEQFF
TGTGCCAGCAGCCAAGAGGAGCCGGGTGAGCAGTTCTTC